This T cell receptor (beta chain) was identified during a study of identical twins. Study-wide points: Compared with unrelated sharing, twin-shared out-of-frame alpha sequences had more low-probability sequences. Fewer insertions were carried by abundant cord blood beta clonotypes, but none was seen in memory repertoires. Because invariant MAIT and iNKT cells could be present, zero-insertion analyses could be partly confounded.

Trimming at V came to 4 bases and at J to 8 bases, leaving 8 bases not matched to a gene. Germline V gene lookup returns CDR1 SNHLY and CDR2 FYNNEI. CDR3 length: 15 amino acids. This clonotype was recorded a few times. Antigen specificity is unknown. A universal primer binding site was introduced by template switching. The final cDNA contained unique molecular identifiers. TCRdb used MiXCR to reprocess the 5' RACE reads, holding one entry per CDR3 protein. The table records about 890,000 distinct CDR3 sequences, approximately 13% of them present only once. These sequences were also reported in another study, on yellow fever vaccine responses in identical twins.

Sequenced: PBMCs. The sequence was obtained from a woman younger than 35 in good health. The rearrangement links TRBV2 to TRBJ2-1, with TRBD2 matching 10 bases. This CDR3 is CASSAGSSGRDEQFF. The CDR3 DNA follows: TGTGCCAGCAGTGCAGGGTCTAGCGGGAGAGATGAGCAGTTCTTC.